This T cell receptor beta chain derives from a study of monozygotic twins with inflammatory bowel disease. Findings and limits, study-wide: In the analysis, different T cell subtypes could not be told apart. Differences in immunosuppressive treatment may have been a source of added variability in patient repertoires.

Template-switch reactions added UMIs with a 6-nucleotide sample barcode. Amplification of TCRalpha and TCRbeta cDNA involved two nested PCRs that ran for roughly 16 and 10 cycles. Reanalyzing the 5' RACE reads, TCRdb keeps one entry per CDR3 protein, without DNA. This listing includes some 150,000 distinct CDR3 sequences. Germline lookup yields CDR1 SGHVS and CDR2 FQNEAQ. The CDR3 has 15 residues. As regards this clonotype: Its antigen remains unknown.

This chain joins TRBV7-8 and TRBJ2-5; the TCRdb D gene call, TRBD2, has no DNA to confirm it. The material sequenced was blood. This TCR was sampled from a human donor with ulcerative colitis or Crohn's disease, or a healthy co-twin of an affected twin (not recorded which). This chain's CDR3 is CASSTFLAPQETQYF.